Below are 17 T cell receptor beta chains sequenced from a single sample in a study of blood T cells in healthy people across ages (dated by TCRdb to the mid-2010s). The library was generated by 5' RACE. The instrument was an Illumina HiSeq 2500. A second PCR of roughly 7 to 11 cycles was run with a J-beta primer mix and a sample-barcoded 5' primer. The public reads were reanalyzed by TCRdb: fastp trimming at Q25, MiXCR alignment, in-frame beta chains only. For every CDR3 protein sequence, its rows merge into one entry that carries the most common genes and DNA. For this sample there are 920,000 or so distinct CDR3 sequences; more than 40% appear just once. About 20% of the sample comes from the top ten. Input material: blood. The receptor set was obtained from a woman aged 60-75 years in good health.

This clonotype was observed a single time. The rearrangement joins TRBV20-1 to TRBJ2-7, with D maybe TRBD2 (5 bases). The CDR3 is 13 amino acids. Per the germline V gene, CDR1 is DFQATT and CDR2 is SNEGSKA (reference sequence). The V gene lost 6 bases and the J gene lost 7 bases, with 19 bases spanning the gap. For the CDR3, the DNA is TGCAGTGCCCCGTCGGGATCCCACAATGAGCAGTACTTC. It specifies CSAPSGSHNEQYF.

This clonotype was recorded a few times. The J gene is TRBJ1-2, the V gene TRBV13, with a possible D match to TRBD1 (5 bases). This CDR3 is built from 12 residues. Between the trimmed V and J ends, which lost 7 bases and 6 bases, there was a span of 12 bases. Germline CDR1 is PRHDT and CDR2 is FYEKMQ (reference sequence). The CDR3 spells CASNKMGDGYTF. In nucleotides, the CDR3 is TGTGCCAGCAATAAGATGGGGGATGGCTACACCTTC.

The V and J genes are TRBV11-3 and TRBJ2-3, with TRBD2 matching over 7 bases. CDR3 length equals 15 residues. The trim removed 5 bases at V and 1 base at J, leaving 6 bases unmatched. Germline assignment: CDR1 SGHNT and CDR2 YENEEA. CDR3 coding DNA: TGTGCCAGCAGCCACCGCCGGGGGGGCACAGATACGCAGTATTTT. As protein: CASSHRRGGTDTQYF.

This clonotype came up a few times. A much larger clone is a single base away; this may be a read error. The chain joins TRBV5-1 to TRBJ1-2; D ambiguous. Between the trimmed V and J ends, which lost 4 bases and 8 bases, there was a span of 18 bases. There are 14 residues in the CDR3. CDR1 is SGHRS and CDR2 is YFSETQ in the germline V gene. CDR3 nucleotide sequence: TGCGCCAGCAGCGTGGAAGGAGGTTTAACGGGCTACACCTTC. The encoded protein is CASSVEGGLTGYTF. Drawing the rest from reference TRBV5-1 and TRBJ1-2, the complete variable domain is KAGVTQTPRYLIKTRGQQVTLSCSPISGHRSVSWYQQTPGQGLQFLFEYFSETQRNKGNFPGRFSGRQFSNSRSEMNVSTLELGDSALYLCASSVEGGLTGYTFGSGTRLTVV.

The genes are TRBV28 and TRBJ2-5; no firm D call. This CDR3 comprises 13 residues. CDR1 MDHEN and CDR2 SYDVKM come from the germline V gene. V lost 3 bases, J lost 0 bases, and 5 bases lay in between. CDR3 nucleotide sequence: TGTGCCAGCAGTTTCGCTTACCAAGAGACCCAGTACTTC. Translated: CASSFAYQETQYF.

This clonotype was seen only a few times. This chain links TRBV2 with TRBJ2-6, with D possibly TRBD1 on 6 matching bases. The CDR3 loop spans 17 amino acids. V shed 1 base and J shed 0 bases, with 10 bases lying between them. Germline loops: CDR1 SNHLY, CDR2 FYNNEI. CDR3 loop: CASSEEQGYSGANVLTF. The CDR3, as DNA: TGTGCCAGCAGTGAAGAACAGGGTTACTCTGGGGCCAACGTCCTGACTTTC.

This clonotype has more than one count but fewer than ten. This rearrangement joins TRBV20-1 to TRBJ2-7, with 7 bases identical to TRBD1. The germline gives CDR1 DFQATT, CDR2 SNEGSKA (reference sequence). The junction had 6 bases not matched to a gene; V was cut back by 1 base and J by 3 bases. The CDR3 covers 14 residues. The CDR3 DNA is TGCAGTGCTAGAGCAAGGGACAGTTTCTACGAGCAGTACTTC. Protein sequence: CSARARDSFYEQYF.

Only a few counts were recorded for this clonotype. This chain joins TRBV4-1 and TRBJ2-7; 9 nucleotides agree with TRBD2. Trimming took 0 bases from V and 7 from J; bases not matched to a gene: 7. The germline gives CDR1 MGHRA, CDR2 YSYEKL. This CDR3 is 15 amino acids long. The CDR3 DNA reads as TGCGCCAGCAGCCAAGAGCCTAGCGGGACTCGTGAGCAGTACTTC. Protein: CASSQEPSGTREQYF.

The rearrangement links TRBV20-1 to TRBJ2-3; a possible D gene is TRBD2 (5 bases). From germline, CDR1 is DFQATT and CDR2 SNEGSKA (reference sequence). The CDR3 has 14 residues. V lost 6 bases and J 1 base, leaving 14 bases between the germline ends. Written as DNA, the CDR3 is TGCAGTGCCGAGGGTGGGAGCGGCACAGATACGCAGTATTTT. It specifies CSAEGGSGTDTQYF.

V and J are TRBV2 and TRBJ2-1, with 10 nucleotides matching TRBD2. Germline CDR1 is SNHLY and CDR2 is FYNNEI. The length of the CDR3 is 12 residues. Trimming cost V 10 bases and J 14 bases; bases outside gene matches: 11. In DNA form, the CDR3 reads TGTGCCATGCAAATGTTAGCGGGAGGCGAGTTCTTC. As protein: CAMQMLAGGEFF.

The gene calls are TRBV6-6 and TRBJ2-7, with a weak D call TRBD2 (5 bases). The germline gives CDR1 MNHNY, CDR2 SVGAGI (reference sequence). The CDR3 has 14 residues. V was trimmed by 2 bases and J by 6 bases, leaving 14 bases between them. The CDR3 DNA reads TGTGCCAGCAGTTACGGGAGAGTTTACGGCGAGCAGTACTTC. It codes for CASSYGRVYGEQYF.

The chain is built from TRBV6-1 and TRBJ1-2; possibly TRBD1 for D (6 bases). V dropped 2 bases and J dropped 5 bases, with 15 bases sitting between them. The CDR3 length is 15 residues. The germline V gene has CDR1 MNHNS and CDR2 SASEGT. CDR3 sequence reads: CASSERGSQGYGYTF. In DNA, the CDR3 is TGTGCCAGCAGTGAAAGAGGGTCGCAGGGGTATGGCTACACCTTC.

This clonotype was detected only a few times. The genes are TRBV7-9 and TRBJ1-2, with 7 bases identical to TRBD1. The J segment lost 6 bases and the V segment lost 0 bases, leaving 4 bases of the junction unmatched. The CDR3 runs to 14 residues. CDR1 SEHNR and CDR2 FQNEAQ come from the germline V gene (reference sequence). CDR3 sequence reads: CASSLAKGADGYTF. CDR3 nucleotide sequence: TGTGCCAGCAGCTTAGCGAAGGGGGCTGATGGCTACACCTTC.

V gene TRBV6-2 or TRBV6-3 combines with J gene TRBJ2-3; no reliable D call. This CDR3 is built from 15 residues. V was shortened by 2 bases and J by 0 bases, with 9 bases between the two germline ends. Germline loops: CDR1 MNHEY, CDR2 SVGEGT. In DNA form, the CDR3 reads TGTGCCAGCAGTTACAGGGCGGCCAGCACAGATACGCAGTATTTT. Translating it yields CASSYRAASTDTQYF.

The CDR3 reads CSARRLAGGYEQYF. CDR3 in DNA: TGCAGTGCTAGACGACTAGCGGGAGGATACGAGCAGTACTTC. This chain links TRBV20-1 with TRBJ2-7; 13 bases fit TRBD2. Trimming took 2 bases from V and 4 from J; bases not matched to a gene: 2. This CDR3 comprises 14 residues. Germline V gene sequence: CDR1 DFQATT, CDR2 SNEGSKA (reference sequence).

The V and J genes are TRBV7-6 and TRBJ1-1; the D is unclear. The CDR3 covers 12 residues. Trimming removed 5 bases from V and 3 bases from J, with 7 bases in between. CDR1 and CDR2 (germline): SGHVS, FNYEAQ. The CDR3 reads CASSPQDTEAFF. The CDR3 nucleotides are TGTGCCAGCAGCCCCCAGGACACTGAAGCTTTCTTT. The full variable domain, with the rest looked up from reference TRBV7-6 and TRBJ1-1, is GAGVSQSPRYKVTKRGQDVALRCDPISGHVSLYWYRQALGQGPEFLTYFNYEAQQDKSGLPNDRFSAERPEGSISTLTIQRTEQRDSAMYRCASSPQDTEAFFGQGTRLTVV.

In its sample, this clonotype was seen a few times. V usage is TRBV5-6 and J usage is TRBJ2-7, with D tentatively TRBD2 (6 bases). The ends were cut back, 5 bases at V and 3 bases at J, with 33 bases in the middle. The CDR3 runs 20 residues. Germline CDR1 is SGHDT and CDR2 is YYEEEE. In DNA form, the CDR3 reads TGTGCCAGCAGTCCTGGGAACAGCCTAGCGATAATGCGCCGTTACTACGAGCAGTACTTC. Translating gives CASSPGNSLAIMRRYYEQYF. The variable domain in full, with the rest retrieved from reference TRBV5-6 and TRBJ2-7, is DAGVTQSPTHLIKTRGQQVTLRCSPKSGHDTVSWYQQALGQGPQFIFQYYEEEERQRGNFPDRFSGHQFPNYSSELNVNALLLGDSALYLCASSPGNSLAIMRRYYEQYFGPGTRLTVT.